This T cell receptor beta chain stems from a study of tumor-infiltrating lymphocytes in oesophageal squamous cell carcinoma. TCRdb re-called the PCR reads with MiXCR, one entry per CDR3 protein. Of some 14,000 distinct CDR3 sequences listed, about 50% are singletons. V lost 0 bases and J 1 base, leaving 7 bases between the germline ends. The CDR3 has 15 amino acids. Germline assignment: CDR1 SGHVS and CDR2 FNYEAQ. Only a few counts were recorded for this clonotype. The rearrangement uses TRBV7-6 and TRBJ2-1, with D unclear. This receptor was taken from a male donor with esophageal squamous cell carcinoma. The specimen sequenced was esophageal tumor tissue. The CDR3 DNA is TGTGCCAGCAGCTTAGCGGCGGAATCCTACAATGAGCAGTTCTTC. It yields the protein CASSLAAESYNEQFF.